This TCR beta chain is drawn from a study of early T cells in non-severe SARS-CoV-2 infection. Study information: Chains stayed unpaired after sequencing of bulk RNA from unsorted whole blood.

Points from the study as a whole: The study's VDJdb matching favored anti-spike CD8 responses and missed private and CD4 specificities.

This clonotype was recorded at least ten times. Its antigen remains unidentified. Unique molecular identifier tags were affixed to discrete cDNA molecules. TCRdb independently ran MiXCR on the 5' RACE reads; one entry per CDR3 protein. The table shows 25,000 to 35,000 distinct CDR3 sequences, with under 6.5% occurring only once. The CDR3 is 16 amino acids. The V gene's germline CDR1 is SNHLY and CDR2 FYNNEI. V shed 5 bases and J shed 0 bases, with 14 bases lying between them. The receptor's source is an adult who was a healthcare worker with PCR-confirmed SARS-CoV-2 infection or an uninfected control (not recorded which). The specimen sequenced was whole blood. The chain has TRBV2 and TRBJ1-3; D gene uncertain. CDR3 residues: CASSQQRGNSGNTIYF. CDR3 bases: TGTGCCAGCAGTCAACAAAGAGGAAACTCTGGAAACACCATATATTTT. Together with reference TRBV2 and TRBJ1-3, the CDR3 gives the full variable domain: EPEVTQTPSHQVTQMGQEVILRCVPISNHLYFYWYRQILGQKVEFLVSFYNNEISEKSEIFDDQFSVERPDGSNFTLKIRSTKLEDSAMYFCASSQQRGNSGNTIYFGEGSWLTVV.